Listed below are T cell receptor beta chains from one sample, sequenced in a study of graft-versus-host responses after intestinal transplantation. The assay was immunoSEQ multiplex PCR, and TCRdb's table has in-frame clones only and misses some. The sample has approximately 9,800 clones, over 30% seen once. The sample here was alloreactive CD8+ T cells from a mixed lymphocyte reaction culture, taken before intestinal transplant. Every receptor here comes from a human patient who received an intestinal transplant. Each CDR3 is given with its conserved first and last residue. D genes are given only for firm matches. Clone size is given for some rows only: seen once, a few or many times, or a class if the clone is expanded.

clone_size: -; v_call: TRBV19; d_call: TRBD1; j_call: TRBJ2-7; cdr3_nt: TGTGCCAGTAGTAAAGGGGGCCACGGGTACGAGCAGTACTTC; cdr3_aa: CASSKGGHGYEQYF
clone_size: -; v_call: TRBV6-1; d_call: -; j_call: TRBJ1-5; cdr3_nt: TGTGCCAGCAGTGAGTGGGGGGGCGGAGGGGAGCCCCAGCATTTT; cdr3_aa: CASSEWGGGGEPQHF
clone_size: few; v_call: TRBV6-5; d_call: TRBD1; j_call: TRBJ2-5; cdr3_nt: TGTGCCAGCAGTACAGGGGGCCAAGAGACCCAGTACTTC; cdr3_aa: CASSTGGQETQYF
clone_size: -; v_call: TRBV6-5; d_call: -; j_call: TRBJ2-7; cdr3_nt: TGTGCCAGCAGTCATAGCTTATCCTACGAGCAGTACTTC; cdr3_aa: CASSHSLSYEQYF
clone_size: -; v_call: TRBV29-1; d_call: -; j_call: TRBJ2-1; cdr3_nt: TGCAGCGTTGAAGGCGGTACCTACAATGAGCAGTTCTTC; cdr3_aa: CSVEGGTYNEQFF
clone_size: few; v_call: TRBV6-1; d_call: TRBD2; j_call: TRBJ2-1; cdr3_nt: TGTGCCAGCAGATCACTAGCGGGGGGCGGGAATGAGCAGTTCTTC; cdr3_aa: CASRSLAGGGNEQFF
clone_size: -; v_call: TRBV6-5; d_call: TRBD1; j_call: TRBJ1-4; cdr3_nt: TGTGCCAGCAGTCCGAACAGGGGGGATAATGAAAAACTGTTTTTT; cdr3_aa: CASSPNRGDNEKLFF
clone_size: -; v_call: TRBV5-1; d_call: TRBD2; j_call: TRBJ2-2; cdr3_nt: TGCGCCAGCAGCCCAGGACTAGCGGGGGGACCTTACACCGGGGAGCTGTTTTTT; cdr3_aa: CASSPGLAGGPYTGELFF
clone_size: few; v_call: TRBV28; d_call: -; j_call: TRBJ2-7; cdr3_nt: TGTGCCAGCAGCGGAAGGGGGGGGCCCCTCATGTACGAGCAGTACTTC; cdr3_aa: CASSGRGGPLMYEQYF
clone_size: -; v_call: TRBV27; d_call: TRBD1; j_call: TRBJ1-2; cdr3_nt: TGTGCCAGCAGTTTGAGAGGGACAGGGATTGGGGGCTACACCTTC; cdr3_aa: CASSLRGTGIGGYTF
clone_size: medium-sized; v_call: TRBV28; d_call: TRBD1; j_call: TRBJ2-7; cdr3_nt: TGTGCCAGCAGTTTAGGGGGTCGGGACAGGACCTTC; cdr3_aa: CASSLGGRDRTF
clone_size: few; v_call: TRBV30; d_call: TRBD2; j_call: TRBJ2-7; cdr3_nt: TGTGCCTGGCTACTAGGACTAGCGGGAACTAGCTCCTACGAGCAGTACTTC; cdr3_aa: CAWLLGLAGTSSYEQYF
clone_size: few; v_call: TRBV29-1; d_call: TRBD2; j_call: TRBJ2-1; cdr3_nt: TGCAGCGTTGAAGATCCAGCGGGAGGCCCCTACAATGAGCAGTTCTTC; cdr3_aa: CSVEDPAGGPYNEQFF
clone_size: few; v_call: TRBV6-5; d_call: TRBD1; j_call: TRBJ1-1; cdr3_nt: TGTGCCAGCACTCAGGGGGCTCGCCCTTACACTGAAGCTTTCTTT; cdr3_aa: CASTQGARPYTEAFF
clone_size: -; v_call: TRBV2; d_call: -; j_call: TRBJ2-3; cdr3_nt: TGTGCCAGCATCCGAAGACAGTCAGGCCGGGATACGCAGTATTTT; cdr3_aa: CASIRRQSGRDTQYF
clone_size: few; v_call: TRBV19; d_call: TRBD2; j_call: TRBJ2-1; cdr3_nt: TGTGCCAGTAGTATGGATGGACTAGTCGCCTACAATGAGCAGTTCTTC; cdr3_aa: CASSMDGLVAYNEQFF
clone_size: -; v_call: TRBV4-2; d_call: TRBD1; j_call: TRBJ2-1; cdr3_nt: TGTGCCAGCAGCCATGAAATCGAGCTCAGACAGGGGAATGAGCAGTTCTTC; cdr3_aa: CASSHEIELRQGNEQFF
clone_size: few; v_call: TRBV4-1; d_call: TRBD2; j_call: TRBJ2-3; cdr3_nt: TGCGCCAGCAGCCAAGTGGGGACCGGGACTAGCGGGAGGACAGATACGCAGTATTTT; cdr3_aa: CASSQVGTGTSGRTDTQYF
clone_size: medium-sized; v_call: TRBV27; d_call: -; j_call: TRBJ1-2; cdr3_nt: TGTGCCAGCAGGGGGAGAGGTAACTATGGCTACACCTTC; cdr3_aa: CASRGRGNYGYTF
clone_size: -; v_call: TRBV5-1; d_call: TRBD1; j_call: TRBJ2-1; cdr3_nt: TGCGCCAGCAGCTACCACAGGGGGCCCTCTTACAATGAGCAGTTCTTC; cdr3_aa: CASSYHRGPSYNEQFF
clone_size: -; v_call: TRBV28; d_call: -; j_call: TRBJ2-1; cdr3_nt: TGTGCCAGCCACTTGAGCTCCTACAATGAGCAGTTCTTC; cdr3_aa: CASHLSSYNEQFF
clone_size: once; v_call: TRBV7-6; d_call: -; j_call: TRBJ2-5; cdr3_nt: TGTGCCAGCAGCTTAGAGGGGGGGCAAGAGACCCAGTACTTC; cdr3_aa: CASSLEGGQETQYF
clone_size: -; v_call: TRBV5-1; d_call: -; j_call: TRBJ2-6; cdr3_nt: TGCGCCAGCAGCTTGGTCGGGGATAAACCCTCTGGGGCCAACGTCCTGACTTTC; cdr3_aa: CASSLVGDKPSGANVLTF
clone_size: once; v_call: TRBV29-1; d_call: -; j_call: TRBJ2-7; cdr3_nt: TGCAGCGCCGAGGTAGGAACCTACGAGCAGTACTTC; cdr3_aa: CSAEVGTYEQYF
clone_size: few; v_call: TRBV18; d_call: -; j_call: TRBJ2-2; cdr3_nt: TGTGCCAGCTCATCAACCGGGGGACCCGGGGAGCTGTTTTTT; cdr3_aa: CASSSTGGPGELFF
clone_size: -; v_call: TRBV4-1; d_call: -; j_call: TRBJ1-4; cdr3_nt: TGCGCCAGCAGCCAAGATAGGAGGAAACTGTTTTTT; cdr3_aa: CASSQDRRKLFF
clone_size: few; v_call: TRBV5-8; d_call: TRBD1; j_call: TRBJ2-3; cdr3_nt: TGTGCCAGCAGCACCGGGACAGCTAGCACAGATACGCAGTATTTT; cdr3_aa: CASSTGTASTDTQYF